The 10 T cell receptor beta chains in this list originate from one sample, sequenced in a study of CD8 T cells in Susac syndrome. About 0.45 to 1 ug RNA was reverse transcribed with random hexamers. One entry per CDR3 protein results from TCRdb running MiXCR on the immunoSEQ multiplex PCR reads. The sample lists under 200,000 distinct CDR3 sequences; 91% were seen once. Sequencing was carried out using CD4+ T cells from PBMCs. The receptors shown here come from a human donor with Susac syndrome.

The chain is built from TRBV20-1 and TRBJ1-1; D gene uncertain. Germline V lookup: CDR1 DFQATT, CDR2 SNEGSKA (reference sequence). Between the trimmed V and J ends, which lost 0 bases and 8 bases, there was a span of 10 bases. The CDR3 totals 12 residues. CDR3 amino acids: CSARDDTMEAFF. The CDR3 nucleotides read TGCAGTGCTAGAGATGATACAATGGAAGCTTTCTTT.

The chain links TRBV12-3 or TRBV12-4 to TRBJ2-1, with D possibly TRBD2 on 6 matching bases. V gave up 6 bases and J gave up 2 bases, with 11 bases separating them. CDR3 length: 14 amino acids. The CDR3 spells CASSRGATYNEQFF. The CDR3 DNA sequence: TGTGCCAGCAGCCGCGGGGCTACCTACAATGAGCAGTTCTTC.

The V gene is TRBV5-1, the J gene TRBJ1-1; D remains ambiguous. The CDR3 totals 15 residues. Germline CDR1 is SGHRS and CDR2 is YFSETQ. Trimming cost V 4 bases and J 7 bases, with 20 bases left between them. The CDR3, as DNA: TGCGCCAGCAGCCCGGACCTGGTACGATCCAATGAAGCTTTCTTT. Amino acid sequence: CASSPDLVRSNEAFF.

The chain couples TRBV25-1 to TRBJ1-1; 10 nucleotides match TRBD1. V dropped 5 bases and J dropped 7; count of bases not matched to a gene: 4. Germline values: CDR1 MGHDK, CDR2 SYGVNS. There are 13 residues in the CDR3. Written as DNA, the CDR3 is TGTGCCAGCAGTTGGGACAGGGGATTTGAAGCTTTCTTT. Protein sequence: CASSWDRGFEAFF.

The chain is built from TRBV5-5 and TRBJ1-2; D ambiguous. The CDR3 length is 14 residues. Germline-derived CDR1 and CDR2 are SGHKS and YYEKEE (reference sequence). V gave up 4 bases and J gave up 2 bases, with 12 bases separating them. In DNA form, the CDR3 reads TGTGCCAGCAGCCTGACGGCAGACAACTATGGCTACACCTTC. Protein: CASSLTADNYGYTF. Supplemented by reference TRBV5-5 and TRBJ1-2, the full variable domain reads DAGVTQSPTHLIKTRGQQVTLRCSPISGHKSVSWYQQVLGQGPQFIFQYYEKEERGRGNFPDRFSARQFPNYSSELNVNALLLGDSALYLCASSLTADNYGYTFGSGTRLTVV.

This chain uses TRBV28 with TRBJ1-5; TRBD1 might be the D (5 bases). Trimming removed 0 bases at V and 1 base at J, with 13 bases between. The CDR3 is 17 amino acids. Germline V gene data show CDR1 as MDHEN and CDR2 as SYDVKM. For the CDR3, the DNA is TGTGCCAGCAGTTTATGGCCCGCGGGGCAGAGCAATCAGCCCCAGCATTTT. Protein: CASSLWPAGQSNQPQHF.

V is TRBV5-1 and J is TRBJ2-7; D may correspond to TRBD1 or TRBD2 (5 bases each). CDR1 is SGHRS and CDR2 is YFSETQ in the germline V gene. This CDR3 is built from 15 residues. V lost 2 bases to trimming and J lost 0 bases, with 12 bases between them. The CDR3 region has the DNA TGCGCCAGCAGCTTCGACAGACGGGGCTCCTACGAGCAGTACTTC. Its protein product is CASSFDRRGSYEQYF.

This chain connects TRBV28 to TRBJ1-2; D call uncertain. V lost 10 bases to trimming and J lost 9 bases, with 21 bases between them. Per the germline V gene, CDR1 is MDHEN and CDR2 is SYDVKM. This CDR3 has 13 residues. In nucleotides, the CDR3 is TGTGCCACCATATTAGTGTCAGAGCGTAGCTACACCTTC. It encodes CATILVSERSYTF.

The chain recombines TRBV20-1 with TRBJ2-7; 12 bases are shared with TRBD2. In germline, CDR1 is DFQATT, CDR2 SNEGSKA (reference sequence). The V and J ends lost 1 base and 3 bases, in that order; junction bases with no gene match: 4. This CDR3 comprises 15 residues. The CDR3 protein is CSARVGLAGIYEQYF. The CDR3 DNA reads TGCAGTGCTAGAGTTGGACTAGCGGGAATCTACGAGCAGTACTTC.

CDR3: CAWSVRGGPYEQYF. CDR3 nucleotide sequence: TGTGCCTGGAGTGTACGCGGGGGGCCCTACGAGCAGTACTTC. The chain carries TRBV30 and TRBJ2-7, with 8 positions matching TRBD2. This CDR3 is built from 14 residues. Germline V gives CDR1 GTSNPN, CDR2 SVGIG (reference sequence). Losses at the gene ends were 0 bases for V and 2 bases for J; bases not matched to a gene: 3. Supplemented by reference TRBV30 and TRBJ2-7, the full variable domain reads SQTIHQWPATLVQPVGSPLSLECTVEGTSNPNLYWYRQAAGRGLQLLFYSVGIGQISSEVPQNLSASRPQDRQFILSSKKLLLSDSGFYLCAWSVRGGPYEQYFGPGTRLTVT.